This T cell receptor (beta chain) was recorded in a study of shared clonotypes between healthy human individuals. Study-wide results and caveats: For naive CD4 cells, 4% to 5% of clonotypes were shared across a few donors.

This CDR3 has 14 residues. Germline V gives CDR1 MDHEN, CDR2 SYDVKM. Trimming cost V 6 bases and J 5 bases, with 14 bases left between them. Recent vaccinations or acute infections were absent in the healthy HIV-negative adult donors. Memory CD4+ cells were the fraction left after CD45RA+ naive selection. Details on this clone: Its antigen remains unidentified.

Several immunoSEQ plates held equal portions of the genomic DNA taken from each subset. Measured with immunoSEQ multiplex PCR; TCRdb has only the in-frame clones, and not every one. The sample contains 2 million to 2.5 million clones, approximately 93% of which appear only once. The TCR was taken from a young man in good health. Some clones in this sample may be carry-over from other donors' samples. The chain recombines TRBV28 with TRBJ1-3, with a tentative D call TRBD1 (6 bases). The sequenced sample consisted of naive CD4+ T cells from PBMCs. This sample's subset: CD45RA+ positively selected. The CDR3 reads CASRDPTGRNTIYF. As DNA, the CDR3 is TGTGCCAGCAGGGATCCGACAGGCAGAAACACCATATATTTT.